The 20 T cell receptor beta chains below come from one sample, sequenced in a study of cytomegalovirus exposure and HLA in healthy donors. With 60 Vbeta and 13 Jbeta primers, the PCR was carried out. This table comes from immunoSEQ multiplex PCR, and its TCRdb copy is limited to in-frame clones, with some not included. The repertoire holds 170,000 or so clones, approximately 85% seen once, with under 5% in the top ten. Sequencing was carried out using PBMCs. The receptors come from a girl between 10 and 17 years old in good health and CMV-seropositive.

The rearrangement joins TRBV2 to TRBJ2-7, with a weak D call TRBD1 (6 bases). Germline V gives CDR1 SNHLY, CDR2 FYNNEI. V lost 2 bases, J lost 6 bases, and 11 bases lay in between. The CDR3 spans 13 residues. The CDR3 is CASSEKGGSEQYF. Written as DNA, the CDR3 is TGTGCCAGCAGTGAAAAAGGGGGTTCCGAGCAGTACTTC.

The chain has TRBV25-1 and TRBJ1-1; D ambiguous. V lost 1 base to trimming and J lost 7 bases, with 10 bases between them. The CDR3 loop spans 13 amino acids. From germline, CDR1 is MGHDK and CDR2 SYGVNS. In DNA form, the CDR3 reads TGTGCCAGCAGTGAATGTTCCGGTTGTGAAGCTTTCTTT. This gives the protein CASSECSGCEAFF.

The chain couples TRBV9 to TRBJ1-2; 7 bases line up with TRBD1. V shed 4 bases and J 3 bases; nucleotides not matched to a gene: 6. This CDR3 spans 14 amino acids. CDR1 is SGDLS, CDR2 YYNGEE, per germline. CDR3 region: CASSPRGQYYGYTF. CDR3 sequence (DNA): TGTGCCAGCAGCCCCCGGGGACAGTACTATGGCTACACCTTC.

V is TRBV19 and J is TRBJ1-2; 11 nucleotides line up with TRBD1. Germline assignment: CDR1 LNHDA and CDR2 SQIVND (reference sequence). V lost 8 bases and J lost 1; bases outside the gene matches: 3. The CDR3 is 14 residues long. The CDR3 here is CASADRGLNYGYTF. Here the CDR3 DNA reads TGTGCCAGTGCGGACAGGGGGCTTAACTATGGCTACACCTTC. Full variable domain (remainder filled in from reference TRBV19 and TRBJ1-2): DGGITQSPKYLFRKEGQNVTLSCEQNLNHDAMYWYRQDPGQGLRLIYYSQIVNDFQKGDIAEGYSVSREKKESFPLTVTSAQKNPTAFYLCASADRGLNYGYTFGSGTRLTVV.

The chain is built from TRBV27 and TRBJ2-7; D might be TRBD2 (6 bases). Germline CDR1 reads MNHEY; CDR2 reads SMNVEV (reference sequence). The V and J ends lost 3 bases and 0 bases respectively, with 9 bases between them. This CDR3 comprises 14 residues. The CDR3 nucleotides are TGTGCCAGCAGTTTGGGAGGCAGCTCCTACGAGCAGTACTTC. Its translation is CASSLGGSSYEQYF.

The V gene is TRBV5-8, the J gene TRBJ1-1; TRBD1 matches 7 bases. V lost 2 bases to trimming and J lost 8 bases; unmatched junction nucleotides: 6. This CDR3 spans 13 amino acids. Germline values: CDR1 SGHTS, CDR2 YDEGEE. This chain's CDR3 is CASSLGQAREAFF. The CDR3 DNA reads TGTGCCAGCAGCTTAGGACAGGCAAGAGAAGCTTTCTTT. Filled out from reference TRBV5-8 and TRBJ1-1, the complete variable domain reads EAGVTQSPTHLIKTRGQQATLRCSPISGHTSVYWYQQALGLGLQFLLWYDEGEERNRGNFPPRFSGRQFPNYSSELNVNALELEDSALYLCASSLGQAREAFFGQGTRLTVV.

The chain has TRBV11-1 and TRBJ1-3, with D perhaps TRBD1 (6 bases). This CDR3 has 16 residues. V lost 1 base and J 0 bases, leaving 10 bases between the germline ends. Looked up from germline, CDR1 is SGHAT and CDR2 is FQDESV (reference sequence). Written as DNA, the CDR3 is TGTGCCAGCAGCTTAGAGGGACATCACTCTGGAAACACCATATATTTT. It encodes CASSLEGHHSGNTIYF.

V usage is TRBV7-6 and J usage is TRBJ2-7, with D maybe TRBD1 (7 bases). The CDR3 is 16 amino acids. Germline V gene lookup returns CDR1 SGHVS and CDR2 FNYEAQ. The ends were cut back, 1 base at V and 4 bases at J, with 17 bases in the middle. This CDR3 reads CASSLGFQGGNYEQYF. CDR3 bases: TGTGCCAGCAGCTTAGGATTCCAGGGGGGTAATTACGAGCAGTACTTC.

This chain connects TRBV19 to TRBJ2-1; 11 bases are shared with TRBD2. The CDR3 consists of 16 residues. Germline V gene lookup returns CDR1 LNHDA and CDR2 SQIVND (reference sequence). Trimming cost V 7 bases and J 4 bases; bases outside gene matches: 9. DNA of the CDR3: TGTGCCAGTACCCCTTTGACTAGCGGGGCTTACAATGAGCAGTTCTTC. Residues: CASTPLTSGAYNEQFF.

The chain uses TRBV4-1 and TRBJ2-7, with 13 bases matching TRBD2. The CDR3 runs to 17 residues. Germline V lookup: CDR1 MGHRA, CDR2 YSYEKL. Trimming at V came to 0 bases and at J to 3 bases, leaving 5 bases not matched to a gene. Here the CDR3 reads CASSQDPTSGGYYEQYF. CDR3 DNA: TGCGCCAGCAGCCAAGACCCGACTAGCGGGGGGTACTACGAGCAGTACTTC.

The rearrangement uses TRBV5-6 and TRBJ1-1, with TRBD1 as a possible D gene (5 bases). V lost 4 bases and J lost 1, with 8 bases in between. The length of the CDR3 is 13 residues. Germline V gives CDR1 SGHDT, CDR2 YYEEEE. CDR3 DNA sequence: TGTGCCAGCAGCATCGGACAGAACACTGAAGCTTTCTTT. Translation: CASSIGQNTEAFF.

The chain employs TRBV5-4 and TRBJ2-7, with TRBD2 matching 9 bases. The CDR3 consists of 14 residues. Germline V CDR1 and CDR2: SGHNT, YYREEE (reference sequence). With 0 bases clipped from V and 7 bases from J, the junction kept 5 bases outside the gene matches. This CDR3 reads CASSLGAGGREQYF. The CDR3 DNA reads as TGTGCCAGCAGCTTGGGGGCGGGGGGGCGAGAGCAGTACTTC.

This chain links TRBV6-1 with TRBJ1-6; D remains ambiguous. The V end lost 1 base, the J end lost 13 bases, and 5 bases lay between the germline ends. The CDR3 contains 11 residues. In germline, CDR1 is MNHNS, CDR2 SASEGT. CDR3 DNA: TGTGCCAGCAGTGAAGTGGAGCCCCTCCACTTT. This translates into CASSEVEPLHF.

V usage is TRBV4-1 and J usage is TRBJ1-5; 9 bases agree with TRBD1. The CDR3 sequence is 14 residues long. CDR1 is MGHRA and CDR2 is YSYEKL in the germline V gene. The V and J ends lost 4 bases and 6 bases, in that order; junction bases with no gene match: 4. Here the CDR3 DNA reads TGCGCCAGCAGCCCCGGGACAGGGAGTCAGCCCCAGCATTTT. Translation: CASSPGTGSQPQHF.

In the case of this clone: No DNA is shown, since the ends of the CDR3 on it are uncertain; the CDR3 is the one TCRdb lists. The chain has TRBV30 and TRBJ1-4; TRBD1 was called by the table and not checked on the DNA. The V gene's germline CDR1 is GTSNPN and CDR2 SVGIG (reference sequence). The CDR3 sequence runs 15 residues, both termini included. The CDR3 region is CACQVQGKLFFGLFF.

The V gene is TRBV7-9, the J gene TRBJ1-5; 9 bases map to TRBD1. CDR1 SEHNR and CDR2 FQNEAQ come from the germline V gene (reference sequence). The CDR3 consists of 14 residues. The J segment lost 7 bases and the V segment lost 4 bases, leaving 5 bases of the junction unmatched. The CDR3 is CASSSDRGSQPQHF. For the CDR3, the DNA is TGTGCCAGCAGCTCGGACAGGGGAAGCCAGCCCCAGCATTTT.

This CDR3 reads CASSDRGYSNQPQHF. Written as DNA, the CDR3 is TGTGCCAGTAGTGACAGGGGCTATAGCAATCAGCCCCAGCATTTT. This chain connects TRBV19 to TRBJ1-5; TRBD1 agrees at 8 bases. CDR3 length: 15 residues. V shed 5 bases and J 0 bases; nucleotides not matched to a gene: 3. Germline CDR1 LNHDA, CDR2 SQIVND (reference sequence).

The chain's CDR3 is CASSLWSDKRATNEKLFF. As DNA, the CDR3 is TGTGCCAGCAGCTTATGGTCAGATAAGCGAGCAACTAATGAAAAACTGTTTTTT. This sequence joins TRBV7-4 and TRBJ1-4, with D unclear. CDR1 and CDR2 from the germline V gene are SGHVT and SQSDAQ. The ends were cut back, 2 bases at V and 0 bases at J, with 16 bases in the middle. The CDR3 extends over 18 amino acids.

The chain couples TRBV4-2 to TRBJ2-3; 8 bases fit TRBD1. The CDR3 covers 18 residues. V dropped 0 bases and J dropped 3; count of bases not matched to a gene: 11. Germline loops: CDR1 LGHNA, CDR2 YNFKEQ. The CDR3 nucleotides read TGTGCCAGCAGCCAAGAAACCCCTGGCAGGGGGCGGACAGATACGCAGTATTTT. This codes for CASSQETPGRGRTDTQYF.

This chain links TRBV7-2 with TRBJ1-3; D remains ambiguous. This CDR3 comprises 16 residues. The V gene lost 0 bases and the J gene lost 0 bases, with 9 bases spanning the gap. Germline V gene data show CDR1 as SGHTA and CDR2 as FQGNSA. Written as DNA, the CDR3 is TGTGCCAGCAGCTTAGCCCCCGCTAGCTCTGGAAACACCATATATTTT. This codes for CASSLAPASSGNTIYF.